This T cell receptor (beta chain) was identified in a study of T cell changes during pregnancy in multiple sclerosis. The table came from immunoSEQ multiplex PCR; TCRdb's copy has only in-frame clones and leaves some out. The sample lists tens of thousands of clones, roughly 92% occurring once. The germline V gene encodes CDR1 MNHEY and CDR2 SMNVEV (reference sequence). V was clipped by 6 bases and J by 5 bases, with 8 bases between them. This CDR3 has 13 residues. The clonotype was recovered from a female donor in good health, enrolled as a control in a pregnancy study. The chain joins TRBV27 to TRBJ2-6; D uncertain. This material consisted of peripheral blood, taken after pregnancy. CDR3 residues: CASSTRWANVLTF. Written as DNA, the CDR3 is TGTGCCAGCAGCACGCGGTGGGCCAACGTCCTGACTTTC.